The rows below give T cell receptor beta chains drawn from one sample of a study of blood T cell repertoires in COVID-19. Here immunoSEQ multiplex PCR was the method, and the copy in TCRdb shows in-frame clones only, minus some. Altogether under 250,000 clones are present, about 76% being singletons, with the ten largest covering 8.9%. Sequences were obtained from PBMCs or T cells enriched from blood (not recorded which). These TCRs come from a woman in her 50s with acute COVID-19. The CDR3 runs from the conserved cysteine through the conserved F or W. The D gene is left open where the match is weak. Size tells how often a clone was seen (once, few, many) or the class of an expanded clone, and some rows leave it out.

TRBD2 TRBJ2-2 few TRBV5-1 TGCGCCAGCAGGCAGGGACTAGCAGGCGCCGGGGAGCTGTTTTTT CASRQGLAGAGELFF
TRBD1 TRBJ2-7 - TRBV19 TGTGCCAGTAGTATCCCCGGGACAGGGGGGCGAGAAGACGAGCAGTACTTC CASSIPGTGGREDEQYF
- TRBJ1-3 - TRBV3-1/TRBV3-2 TGTGCCAGCAGCCAAGATGCCGGGAGCCCTGGAAACACCATATATTTT CASSQDAGSPGNTIYF
- TRBJ1-4 few TRBV5-1 TGCGCCAGCAGCAAGGACTCTAATGAAAAACTGTTTTTT CASSKDSNEKLFF
- TRBJ1-2 - TRBV24-1 TGTGCCACCAGTGGCACAGGGCGTTATGGCTACACCTTC CATSGTGRYGYTF
TRBD1 TRBJ1-6 - TRBV11-1 TGTGCCAGCAGCCCTGGGACAGGGACTACTAATTCACCCCTCCACTTT CASSPGTGTTNSPLHF
TRBD1 TRBJ2-7 - TRBV29-1 TGCAGCGTTGTAAGTCAGGGGGCTGGGGGGCAGTACTTC CSVVSQGAGGQYF
TRBD1 TRBJ1-1 - TRBV19 TGTGCCAGTACCCTCCCCCAGGGGGCTGGCACTGAAGCTTTCTTT CASTLPQGAGTEAFF
- TRBJ2-7 - TRBV30 TGTGCCTGGAGACTCGCGAATTCCTACGAGCAGTACTTC CAWRLANSYEQYF
- TRBJ2-7 - TRBV5-4 TGTGCCAGCAGCTTTGGGGGGGCAGTCCACGAGCAGTACTTC CASSFGGAVHEQYF
TRBD1 TRBJ1-1 - TRBV18 TGTGCCAGCTTGGGAGGACAGGTCTCTGCAGCTTTCTTT CASLGGQVSAAFF
TRBD2 TRBJ2-5 - TRBV6-5 TGTGCCAGCGTGAGGACTAGCGGGTGGGAGACCCAGTACTTC CASVRTSGWETQYF
TRBD2 TRBJ2-7 once TRBV7-8 TGTGCCAGCAGCTTAGAAGCGGGAGCTCCCTACGAGCAGTACTTC CASSLEAGAPYEQYF
TRBD2 TRBJ2-7 - TRBV10-1 TGCGCCAGCAGCCTAGTCAGCGGGGGCTACGAGCAGTACTTC CASSLVSGGYEQYF
- TRBJ2-7 - TRBV21-1 TGTGCCAGCAGCAAAGGCCCCTGGAGGGGTAAAGTGATCTCCTACGAGCAGTACTTC CASSKGPWRGKVISYEQYF
TRBD2 TRBJ2-2 - TRBV7-2 TGTGCCAGCAGCCGGGGACTAGCGGGGGGGTGCGGGGAGCTGTTTTTT CASSRGLAGGCGELFF
- TRBJ2-2 - TRBV28 TGTGCCAGCAGTTTATCTAACACCGGGGAGCTGTTTTTT CASSLSNTGELFF
- TRBJ2-3 once TRBV5-6 TGTGCCAGCAGCCTCCTCACAGGGTCCCCCACAGATACGCAGTATTTT CASSLLTGSPTDTQYF
- TRBJ1-2 - TRBV7-8 TGTGCCAGCAGCTCCCCCGTCAGGGCTGACTATGGCTACACCTTC CASSSPVRADYGYTF
TRBD1 TRBJ2-2 few TRBV27 TGTGCCAGCAAGGACAGGGCGAACACCGGGGAGCTGTTTTTT CASKDRANTGELFF
TRBD1 TRBJ1-1 - TRBV28 TGTGCCAGCAGTTCGGCGGGACAGGGTCGGACTGAAGCTTTCTTT CASSSAGQGRTEAFF
- TRBJ2-7 few TRBV3-1/TRBV3-2 TGTGCCAGCACCTCCACAGGCTACTACGAGCAGTACTTC CASTSTGYYEQYF
- TRBJ1-5 - TRBV2 TGTGCCAGCACAAATAGCAATCAGCCCCAGCATTTT CASTNSNQPQHF
TRBD1 TRBJ2-5 - TRBV6-5 TGTGCCAGCAGTTGGACAGGGGAGCAAGAGACCCAGTACTTC CASSWTGEQETQYF
- TRBJ2-1 - TRBV21-1 TGTGCCAGCAGCAACGGGGGGACCGACAATGAGCAGTTCTTC CASSNGGTDNEQFF
- TRBJ2-6 - TRBV5-1 TGCGCCAGCAGCTTGGCTCCGGGAACGGGGGCCAACGTCCTGACTTTC CASSLAPGTGANVLTF
TRBD1 TRBJ2-7 - TRBV5-1 TGCGCCAGCAGCAGGCAAGGGACAGGGGGCTACGAGCAGTACTTC CASSRQGTGGYEQYF
- TRBJ2-1 - TRBV11-3 TGTGCCAGCAGCGTTACAGGTGACGAGCAGTTCTTC CASSVTGDEQFF
TRBD1 TRBJ2-2 - TRBV5-4 TGTGCCAGCAGCTCTGGACAGGGATACACCGGGGAGCTGTTTTTT CASSSGQGYTGELFF
TRBD2 TRBJ2-1 - TRBV11-2 TGTGCCAGCAGCTCGACTAGCGGGAGGGTCAATGAGCAGTTCTTC CASSSTSGRVNEQFF
TRBD1 TRBJ2-6 - TRBV19 TGTGCCAGTAGTATCCTAAGGCCGGGACAGGGTACTGGGGCCAACGTCCTGACTTTC CASSILRPGQGTGANVLTF
TRBD2 TRBJ2-1 - TRBV7-2 TGTGCCAGTTCCCAGCGGGGGGGAAACAATGAGCAGTTCTTC CASSQRGGNNEQFF
- TRBJ2-7 - TRBV13 TGTGCCAGCAGCTCCGGGACTCCTTCCTACGAGCAGTACTTC CASSSGTPSYEQYF
TRBD1 TRBJ1-5 - TRBV28 TGTGCCAGCAGTCTCCCGGGACAGCTTCGACTGAATCAGCCCCAGCATTTT CASSLPGQLRLNQPQHF
- TRBJ2-5 - TRBV19 TGTGCCAGTAGTCACGGCCGGGACTCCGCCGGGACCCAGTACTTC CASSHGRDSAGTQYF
TRBD1 TRBJ1-3 - TRBV19 TGTGCCACCGCTGACAGGGCCCGTCAGGGAAACACCATATATTTT CATADRARQGNTIYF
TRBD1 TRBJ1-1 - TRBV9 TGTGCCAGCAGCCCAATCCTCGGACAGGGGGGGATGGACACTGAAGCTTTCTTT CASSPILGQGGMDTEAFF
- TRBJ2-1 - TRBV29-1 TGCAGCGTTAGAGGGGGGGGCTACAATGAGCAGTTCTTC CSVRGGGYNEQFF
TRBD2 TRBJ2-2 - TRBV3-1/TRBV3-2 TGTGCCAGCAGTCTTTTGGTAACTAGCGGGAACACCGGGGAGCTGTTTTTT CASSLLVTSGNTGELFF
- TRBJ1-2 - TRBV28 TGTGCCACCGCGGACAGTACGGGTGGCTACACCTTC CATADSTGGYTF
TRBD2 TRBJ2-5 - TRBV29-1 TGCAGCGTTGAATTCCTTTTGGGTACTAGCGGGGGGGGTATCAACCAAGAGACCCAGTACTTC CSVEFLLGTSGGGINQETQYF
- TRBJ2-5 - TRBV4-3 TGCGCCAGCAGCCAAGGAGAAGGGGGGACCCAGTACTTC CASSQGEGGTQYF
- TRBJ2-5 once TRBV10-3 TGTGCCATCAGACCCGGGAGTGATGAGACCCAGTACTTC CAIRPGSDETQYF
- TRBJ1-3 - TRBV12-5 TGTGCTAGTGGTTTGGCAGCCGGGGGCTCTGGAAACACCATATATTTT CASGLAAGGSGNTIYF
- TRBJ1-6 - TRBV2 TGTGCCAGCACACCGGACAGCTCCTATAATTCACCCCTCCACTTT CASTPDSSYNSPLHF
- TRBJ1-4 - TRBV5-4 TGTGCCAGCAGCACAAAACAGGGTGGGGAAAAACTGTTTTTT CASSTKQGGEKLFF
TRBD1 TRBJ2-5 - TRBV28 TGTGCCAGCAGTTGGATAGCCGGGACAGGTGATCAAGAGACCCAGTACTTC CASSWIAGTGDQETQYF
TRBD2 TRBJ2-3 - TRBV5-1 TGCGCCAGCAGCTTCCAAAGCGGGGCTAGCACAGATACGCAGTATTTT CASSFQSGASTDTQYF
- TRBJ1-6 - TRBV5-6 TGTGCCAGCAGCTCCAGCTCCTATAATTCACCCCTCCACTTT CASSSSSYNSPLHF
- TRBJ2-1 - TRBV12-5 TGTGCTAGTGGTTTGGAGTTCAGCTACAATGAGCAGTTCTTC CASGLEFSYNEQFF
- TRBJ2-3 - TRBV3-1/TRBV3-2 TGTGCCAGCAGCTCGACCGGGACTGGGGTTGAGGCGCAGTATTTT CASSSTGTGVEAQYF